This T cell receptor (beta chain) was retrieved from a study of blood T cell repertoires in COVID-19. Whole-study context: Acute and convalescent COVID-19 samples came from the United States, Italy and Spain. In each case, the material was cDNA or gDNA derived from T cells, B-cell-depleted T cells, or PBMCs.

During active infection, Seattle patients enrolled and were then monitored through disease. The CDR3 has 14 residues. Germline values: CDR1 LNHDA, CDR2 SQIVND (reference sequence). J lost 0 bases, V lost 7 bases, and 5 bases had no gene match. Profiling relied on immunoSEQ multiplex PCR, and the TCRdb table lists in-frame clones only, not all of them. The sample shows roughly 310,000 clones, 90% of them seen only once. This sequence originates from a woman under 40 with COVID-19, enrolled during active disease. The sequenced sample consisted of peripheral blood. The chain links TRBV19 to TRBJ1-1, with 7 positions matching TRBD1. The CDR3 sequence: CASTRQGMNTEAFF. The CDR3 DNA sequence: TGTGCCAGTACTCGACAGGGCATGAACACTGAAGCTTTCTTT.